This entry lists 17 T cell receptor beta chains sequenced from one sample in a study of monozygotic twins with inflammatory bowel disease. TCRdb re-called the 5' RACE reads and shows each CDR3 protein once, DNA omitted. This sample's table has 400,000 to 500,000 distinct CDR3 sequences. The source material was blood. These receptor sequences come from a human donor with ulcerative colitis or Crohn's disease, or a healthy co-twin of an affected twin (not recorded which).

This CDR3 reads CASTRGEAGELFF. V gene TRBV6-5 combines with J gene TRBJ2-2; TCRdb returns TRBD1, unconfirmable since there is no DNA. CDR3 length: 13 amino acids. Germline assignment: CDR1 MNHEY and CDR2 SVGAGI.

The chain uses TRBV11-2 and TRBJ2-5; without DNA, the TCRdb call of TRBD1 cannot be checked. This CDR3 has 19 amino acids. Germline V lookup: CDR1 SGHAT, CDR2 FQNNGV. The CDR3 sequence is CASSSPSWPTGTVQETQYF.

The V gene is TRBV10-3, the J gene TRBJ2-2; TCRdb proposes TRBD1, but this gene call is untestable without DNA. This CDR3 comprises 14 residues. CDR1 is ENHRY, CDR2 SYGVKD, per germline. CDR3 loop: CAISEDRGPGELFF.

V gene TRBV12-3 or TRBV12-4 combines with J gene TRBJ1-4; as DNA is missing, the TRBD1 call by TCRdb cannot be tested. This CDR3 is 14 amino acids long. Here the CDR3 reads CASSPYDGTEKLFF.

The chain links TRBV29-1 to TRBJ2-7; without DNA, the TCRdb call of TRBD2 cannot be checked. This CDR3 region has 12 residues. CDR1 is SQVTM and CDR2 is ANQGSEA in the germline V gene. CDR3 region: CSVELGRYEQYF.

The chain uses TRBV29-1 and TRBJ1-2. CDR1 and CDR2 from the germline V gene are SQVTM and ANQGSEA. This CDR3 is built from 11 residues. The CDR3 sequence is CSVPTQSGYTF. Together with reference TRBV29-1 and TRBJ1-2, the CDR3 gives the full variable domain: SAVISQKPSRDICQRGTSLTIQCQVDSQVTMMFWYRQQPGQSLTLIATANQGSEATYESGFVIDKFPISRPNLTFSTLTVSNMSPEDSSIYLCSVPTQSGYTFGSGTRLTVV.

This chain uses TRBV7-2 with TRBJ2-2; absent DNA, TCRdb's TRBD2 call cannot be checked. The CDR3 is 16 residues long. Germline CDR1 and CDR2: SGHTA and FQGNSA. CDR3: CASSAGGGTGTGELFF.

This chain connects TRBV20-1 to TRBJ2-1; TCRdb calls TRBD1, which cannot be checked without DNA. The CDR3 has 14 amino acids. Germline V gives CDR1 DFQATT, CDR2 SNEGSKA (reference sequence). The CDR3 reads CSAPRAGEGNEQFF.

The rearrangement uses TRBV5-1 and TRBJ2-3; there is no DNA to check the TCRdb D call of TRBD2. Germline-derived CDR1 and CDR2 are SGHRS and YFSETQ. The CDR3 runs to 16 residues. This chain's CDR3 is CASSLGGVAGGDTQYF.

The genes are TRBV5-6 and TRBJ2-7; TCRdb selects TRBD2, and the lack of DNA leaves this call unchecked. The CDR3 runs to 13 residues. Germline V gene lookup returns CDR1 SGHDT and CDR2 YYEEEE. This CDR3 reads CASSSTRYYEQYF.

This chain joins TRBV30 and TRBJ2-3; TCRdb picks TRBD2, but there is no DNA to check that call. CDR1 is GTSNPN and CDR2 is SVGIG in the germline V gene (reference sequence). The CDR3 runs to 15 residues. CDR3 sequence reads: CAWSGLAGSTDTQYF.

This chain connects TRBV11-2 to TRBJ2-7; TCRdb calls TRBD1, which cannot be checked without DNA. This CDR3 is 15 amino acids long. The germline V gene has CDR1 SGHAT and CDR2 FQNNGV. CDR3 loop: CASSLPRTGINEQYF.

V and J are TRBV4-2 and TRBJ1-1; lacking DNA, the TRBD1 call made by TCRdb goes unchecked. In germline, CDR1 is LGHNA, CDR2 YNFKEQ. The CDR3 has 15 amino acids. CDR3 loop: CASSQDLRGNTEAFF.

V and J are TRBV28 and TRBJ1-1; TCRdb indicates TRBD1, and absent DNA this call remains unverified. The germline V gene encodes CDR1 MDHEN and CDR2 SYDVKM. CDR3 length: 15 residues. Here the CDR3 reads CASITDREFLTEAFF.

The V and J genes are TRBV12-3 or TRBV12-4 and TRBJ2-1; checking the TCRdb D call of TRBD2 is not possible without DNA. The CDR3 runs to 13 residues. CDR3 sequence reads: CASSLGLTNEQFF.

CDR3: CSARSRTSGYEQYF. The rearrangement uses TRBV20-1 and TRBJ2-7; TCRdb's D call of TRBD2 is untestable without DNA. The length of the CDR3 is 14 residues. Germline values: CDR1 DFQATT, CDR2 SNEGSKA (reference sequence).

V and J are TRBV27 and TRBJ2-3; the D call of TRBD1 rests on TCRdb alone, since no DNA is present to check it. The CDR3 loop spans 15 amino acids. Germline values: CDR1 MNHEY, CDR2 SMNVEV (reference sequence). This CDR3 reads CASSRPGGGLDTQYF.